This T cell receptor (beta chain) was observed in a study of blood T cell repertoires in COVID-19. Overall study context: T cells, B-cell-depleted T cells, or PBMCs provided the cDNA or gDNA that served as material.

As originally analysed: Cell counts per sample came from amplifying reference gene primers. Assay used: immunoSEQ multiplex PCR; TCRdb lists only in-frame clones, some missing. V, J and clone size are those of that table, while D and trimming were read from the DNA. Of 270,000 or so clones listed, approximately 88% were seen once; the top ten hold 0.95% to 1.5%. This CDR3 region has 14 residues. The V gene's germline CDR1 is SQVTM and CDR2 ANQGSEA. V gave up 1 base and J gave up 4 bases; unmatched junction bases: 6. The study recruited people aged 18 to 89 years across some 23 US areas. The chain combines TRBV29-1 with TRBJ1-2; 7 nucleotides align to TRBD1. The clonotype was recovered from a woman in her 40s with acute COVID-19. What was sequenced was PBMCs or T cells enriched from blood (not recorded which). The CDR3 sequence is CSVEAGTGVYGYTF. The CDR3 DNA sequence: TGCAGCGTTGAAGCGGGTACAGGGGTCTATGGCTACACCTTC.